This T cell receptor beta chain originates from a study of blood T cells in healthy people across ages (dated by TCRdb to between 2014 and 2017). Study-wide context: In model experiments, roughly one uniquely barcoded TCR beta cDNA molecule per two T cells was captured by template switching. To track age-related changes in TCR beta repertoire diversity, the study relied on deep sequencing normalized with unique cDNA molecular identifiers. The donors were divided into four age groups: young (average 16 years), middle-aged (over 35), aged (roughly 60) and long-lived (nearly 85). To avoid experimental bias, donors of different ages were randomly spread across the sequencing lanes. For two donors (one aged 18 to 30 and one aged 80 or older), the study analyzed two additional independent replicas of 1 million unique cDNA reads from the same blood draw.

Overall study outcomes, separate from this receptor: Because profiling used bulk unsorted PBMCs, naive and antigen-experienced compartments could not be compared conclusively. Estimates of total diversity based on one million sequenced T cells were regarded as lower bounds and as underestimates. As age increased, observed TCR beta diversity per million T cells dropped in a roughly linear way, and a significant reduction was already evident by age around 41. Donor CMV infection status was unknown, potentially confounding age-related changes in expanded clonotypes. Compared with the aged group, the long-lived group had more naive CD4+ T cells, fewer expanded clones and increased TCR diversity, a pattern suggesting age selection. The percentage of naive T cells measured by flow cytometry correlated strongly with observed TCR beta diversity.

The donors were some 36 Caucasian individuals from Russia, aged about 6 to 100 years, who were systemically healthy. Each donor gave 8.5 to 10 milliliters of peripheral blood, collected into EDTA-treated Vacutainer tubes. Ficoll-Paque density-gradient centrifugation was used to isolate PBMCs, with at least 7 million per sample. Trizol reagent was used to extract total RNA from PBMCs, with at least 5.5 micrograms per sample. The percentages of naive CD45RAhigh/CD27high T cells were determined by flow cytometry on a PBMC aliquot from every donor. Concerning this clonotype itself: This clone's antigen is unknown. There are no base qualities to consult, and no much larger clone falls within one base.

The library was obtained by 5' RACE. Sequenced on an Illumina HiSeq 2500. A second PCR of about 6 to 12 cycles was run with a J-beta primer mix and a sample-barcoded 5' primer. A unique molecular identifier was introduced onto each TCR beta cDNA molecule by a template-switch 5' adaptor carrying 12 random nucleotides. Each sample yielded at least 3 million CDR3-containing paired-end reads. The Mint cDNA synthesis kit, primed by a TRBC-specific oligonucleotide, was used to synthesize first-strand cDNA from all RNA. After uracil-DNA glycosylase treatment, a first 18-cycle PCR used universal primers M1SS and BC2_uni_R on all cDNA. The study's own analysis went as follows. For normalization, 1 million high-quality reads were randomly selected from each sample, with every read carrying a distinct molecular identifier. Reads with shared molecular identifiers were discarded instead of being binned into consensus sequences. CDR3 identification, clonotype clustering and error correction used MiTCR with a Q25 quality threshold and the strictest error-elimination algorithm. A nonparametric unseen species model with Euler transformation was used to estimate a lower bound on total TCR beta diversity. TCRdb reprocessing: public reads trimmed at Q25 with fastp, clones called with MiXCR, in-frame beta chains kept. For every CDR3 protein sequence, its rows merge into one entry that carries the most common genes and DNA. V and J calls and clone size were set by TCRdb, not the authors. This sample lists roughly 720,000 distinct CDR3 sequences; 53% were detected once. The ten largest clones represent around 41% of the sample.

The source is a man older than 75 in good health. Sequenced input: blood.

The DNA sequence follows: TGTGCCAGCAGTTTGTCATGGGTGATGGAAGCTTTCTTT. It codes for CASSLSWVMEAFF. Recombination connected TRBV12-3 or TRBV12-4 to TRBJ1-1, with the D gene too uncertain to name. The CDR3 covers 13 residues, taking in both the cysteine and the phenylalanine. Of all the DNA, just the CDR3 is kept, 39 bases in frame from base 1. The trim is 3 bases for V and 8 bases for J, with a gap of 13 bases between the germline ends.